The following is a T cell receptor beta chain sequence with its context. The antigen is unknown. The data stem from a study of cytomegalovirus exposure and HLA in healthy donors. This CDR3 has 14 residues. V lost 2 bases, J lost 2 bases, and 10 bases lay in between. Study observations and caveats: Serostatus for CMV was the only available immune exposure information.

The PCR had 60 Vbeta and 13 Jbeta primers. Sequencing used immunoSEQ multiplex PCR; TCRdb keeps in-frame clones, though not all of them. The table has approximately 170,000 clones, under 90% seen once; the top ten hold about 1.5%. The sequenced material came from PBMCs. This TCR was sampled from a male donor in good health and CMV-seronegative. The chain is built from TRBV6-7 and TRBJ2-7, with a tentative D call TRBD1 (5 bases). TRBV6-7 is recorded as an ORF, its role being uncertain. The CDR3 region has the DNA TGTGCCAGCAGTTACGTCGCAGGGACCTACGAGCAGTACTTC. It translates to CASSYVAGTYEQYF.